Shown below are 4 T cell receptor beta chains from a single sample sequenced in a study of T-cell reconstitution after alpha-beta-depleted transplantation in children. Preparation of the TCRbeta library was carried out with unique molecular identifiers. TCRdb reanalysed the PCR reads using MiXCR and keeps one entry per CDR3 protein. The data contain about 980,000 distinct CDR3 sequences, about 29% of them singletons. This material consisted of PBMCs, mostly from graft donor cells, taken 360 days after TCRalphabeta/CD19-depleted stem cell transplant. These TCRs come from a boy under three years old who had a stem cell transplant for SCID, so the T cells may come from the graft donor.

The genes are TRBV10-3 and TRBJ2-7; the D call may be TRBD1 or TRBD2 (7 bases each). The length of the CDR3 is 14 residues. Germline values: CDR1 ENHRY, CDR2 SYGVKD. V was shortened by 4 bases and J by 5 bases, with 15 bases between the two germline ends. The CDR3 nucleotides are TGTGCCATCAGTGGGGGAGGGGGCGGAGACGAGCAGTACTTC. The encoded protein is CAISGGGGGDEQYF.

This clonotype was seen at least ten times. This rearrangement joins TRBV20-1 to TRBJ2-3, with D perhaps matching TRBD1 or TRBD2 (5 bases each). V lost 5 bases, J lost 3 bases, and 15 bases lay in between. The germline V gene has CDR1 DFQATT and CDR2 SNEGSKA (reference sequence). There are 14 residues in the CDR3. The CDR3 nucleotides are TGCAGTGCTTCTGCCTCGGGGCGGACAGATACGCAGTATTTT. Translating it yields CSASASGRTDTQYF.

This clonotype was found a few times. The chain carries TRBV5-1 and TRBJ2-1; D may correspond to TRBD1 or TRBD2 (6 bases each). The V gene's germline CDR1 is SGHRS and CDR2 YFSETQ. Trimming cost V 2 bases and J 6 bases, with 15 bases left between them. The CDR3 is made up of 15 amino acids. The CDR3 sequence: CASSLRTAEGNEQFF. The CDR3 coding sequence is TGCGCCAGCAGCTTAAGGACAGCGGAGGGCAATGAGCAGTTCTTC.

The chain recombines TRBV11-3 with TRBJ2-3, with D perhaps assigned TRBD1 or TRBD2 (5 bases each). CDR3 length: 15 amino acids. V was cut by 5 bases and J by 1 base, with 13 bases left in between. The germline gives CDR1 SGHNT, CDR2 YENEEA. CDR3 DNA sequence: TGTGCCAGCAGCCAGGGAGCTACGGGCACAGATACGCAGTATTTT. Translation: CASSQGATGTDTQYF.